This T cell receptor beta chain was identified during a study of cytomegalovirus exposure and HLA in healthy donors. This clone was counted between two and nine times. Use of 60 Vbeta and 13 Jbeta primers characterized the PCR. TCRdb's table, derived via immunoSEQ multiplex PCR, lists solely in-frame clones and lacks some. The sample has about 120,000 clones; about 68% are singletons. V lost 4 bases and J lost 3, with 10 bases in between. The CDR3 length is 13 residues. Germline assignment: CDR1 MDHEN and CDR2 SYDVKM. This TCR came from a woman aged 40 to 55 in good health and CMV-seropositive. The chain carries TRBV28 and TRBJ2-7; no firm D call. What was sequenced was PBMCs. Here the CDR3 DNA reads TGTGCCAGCAGTTCGTATAGTATCTACGAGCAGTACTTC. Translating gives CASSSYSIYEQYF.